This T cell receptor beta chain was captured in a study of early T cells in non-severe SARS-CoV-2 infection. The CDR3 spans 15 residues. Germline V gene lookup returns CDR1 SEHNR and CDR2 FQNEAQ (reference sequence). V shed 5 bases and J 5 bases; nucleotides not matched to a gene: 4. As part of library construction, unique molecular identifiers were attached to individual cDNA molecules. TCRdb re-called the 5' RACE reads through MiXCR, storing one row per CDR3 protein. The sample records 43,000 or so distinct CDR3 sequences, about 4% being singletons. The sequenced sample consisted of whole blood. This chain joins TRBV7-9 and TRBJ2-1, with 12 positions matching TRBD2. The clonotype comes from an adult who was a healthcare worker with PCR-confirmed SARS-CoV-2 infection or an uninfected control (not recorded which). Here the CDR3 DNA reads TGTGCCAGCAGCCAACGACTAGCGGGGGACAATGAGCAGTTCTTC. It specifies CASSQRLAGDNEQFF. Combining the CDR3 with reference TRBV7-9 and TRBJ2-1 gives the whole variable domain DTGVSQNPRHKITKRGQNVTFRCDPISEHNRLYWYRQTLGQGPEFLTYFQNEAQLEKSRLLSDRFSAERPKGSFSTLEIQRTEQGDSAMYLCASSQRLAGDNEQFFGPGTRLTVL.